The 29 T cell receptor beta chains presented below share a single source sample, sequenced in a study of cytomegalovirus exposure and HLA in healthy donors. Produced via immunoSEQ multiplex PCR; TCRdb's table is partial and in-frame only. Of approximately 230,000 clones listed, about 90% are singletons. Sequencing was performed on PBMCs. All receptors derive from a man aged 18 to 30 in good health and CMV-seropositive.

The chain couples TRBV10-1 to TRBJ1-2; TRBD1 is a possible D gene (5 bases). Trimming stripped 3 bases from V and 6 bases from J, with 17 bases between. The CDR3 extends over 15 amino acids. Looked up from germline, CDR1 is WNHNN and CDR2 is SYGVQD (reference sequence). Here the CDR3 DNA reads TGCGCCAGCAGTGACTCCCTGGCCGGGGGTCATGGCTACACCTTC. Translating it yields CASSDSLAGGHGYTF.

V gene TRBV18 combines with J gene TRBJ2-2, with D maybe TRBD2 (5 bases). The germline V gene encodes CDR1 KGHSH and CDR2 LQKENI. The CDR3 loop spans 15 amino acids. The V and J ends lost 5 bases and 3 bases respectively, with 13 bases between them. In DNA form, the CDR3 reads TGTGCCAGCTCATTAAGGATGGGAGACACCGGGGAGCTGTTTTTT. Its translation: CASSLRMGDTGELFF. The full variable domain, in which reference TRBV18 and TRBJ2-2 provide the parts outside the CDR3, is NAGVMQNPRHLVRRRGQEARLRCSPMKGHSHVYWYRQLPEEGLKFMVYLQKENIIDESGMPKERFSAEFPKEGPSILRIQQVVRGDSAAYFCASSLRMGDTGELFFGEGSRLTVL.

This clone was seen just once. The chain links TRBV2 to TRBJ2-1; 7 bases are a match to TRBD2. The CDR3 is 15 amino acids. The germline gives CDR1 SNHLY, CDR2 FYNNEI. Unmatched junction bases numbered 5, after V lost 6 bases and J lost 0 bases. The CDR3, as DNA: TGTGCCAGCAGCGTTGGCGGGAGCTCCTACAATGAGCAGTTCTTC. Its translation: CASSVGGSSYNEQFF.

The chain joins TRBV4-3 to TRBJ1-1; D possibly corresponds to TRBD1 (5 bases). The germline gives CDR1 LGHNA, CDR2 YSLEER. V lost 4 bases to trimming and J lost 3 bases, with 12 bases between them. CDR3 length: 14 residues. The CDR3 coding sequence is TGCGCCAGCAGCCTTGATGCGGGGGACACTGAAGCTTTCTTT. As protein: CASSLDAGDTEAFF.

CDR3 protein: CASRPSSITDTQYF. CDR3 DNA: TGCGCCAGCAGACCCAGTTCGATCACAGATACGCAGTATTTT. The chain employs TRBV5-1 and TRBJ2-3; D call uncertain. Germline V gene data show CDR1 as SGHRS and CDR2 as YFSETQ. V was trimmed by 5 bases and J by 2 bases, leaving 12 bases between them. This CDR3 contains 14 residues.

Only a few counts were recorded for this clone. The chain is built from TRBV5-5 and TRBJ1-2; 11 bases agree with TRBD1. The CDR3 has 13 amino acids. The junction had 2 bases not matched to a gene; V was cut back by 4 bases and J by 6 bases. The germline gives CDR1 SGHKS, CDR2 YYEKEE (reference sequence). CDR3 DNA: TGTGCCAGCAGCCGGGGACAGGGGGATGGCTACACCTTC. Its translation is CASSRGQGDGYTF.

The J gene is TRBJ2-3, the V gene TRBV7-6; possibly TRBD2 for D (6 bases). Between the trimmed V and J ends, which lost 1 base and 1 base, there was a span of 15 bases. This CDR3 is built from 17 residues. The germline CDR1 and CDR2 sequences are SGHVS and FNYEAQ. The CDR3 sequence is CASSLGPGASGTDTQYF. As DNA, the CDR3 is TGTGCCAGCAGCTTAGGTCCCGGGGCTAGCGGCACAGATACGCAGTATTTT.

CDR3 protein: CSGGIRGQETQYF. DNA of the CDR3: TGCAGCGGCGGGATCCGGGGACAAGAGACCCAGTACTTC. V gene TRBV29-1 combines with J gene TRBJ2-5, with D possibly matching TRBD2 (6 bases). The V and J ends lost 7 bases and 2 bases respectively, with 14 bases between them. Germline V gene data show CDR1 as SQVTM and CDR2 as ANQGSEA. The CDR3 is made up of 13 amino acids. Together with reference TRBV29-1 and TRBJ2-5, the CDR3 gives the full variable domain: SAVISQKPSRDICQRGTSLTIQCQVDSQVTMMFWYRQQPGQSLTLIATANQGSEATYESGFVIDKFPISRPNLTFSTLTVSNMSPEDSSIYLCSGGIRGQETQYFGPGTRLLVL.

The chain links TRBV4-1 to TRBJ1-5; D is uncertain. This CDR3 spans 14 amino acids. Trimming removed 1 base from V and 7 bases from J, with 11 bases in between. Looked up from germline, CDR1 is MGHRA and CDR2 is YSYEKL. This chain's CDR3 is CASSQVDYDQPQHF. CDR3 DNA: TGCGCCAGCAGCCAAGTGGACTACGACCAGCCCCAGCATTTT.

J is TRBJ2-3 and V is TRBV9; 14 bases match TRBD2. Germline values: CDR1 SGDLS, CDR2 YYNGEE. The CDR3 has 16 amino acids. V gave up 4 bases and J gave up 9 bases; unmatched junction bases: 10. CDR3: CASSPGLAGAPGTQYF. DNA for the CDR3: TGTGCCAGCAGCCCGGGACTAGCGGGAGCCCCGGGCACGCAGTATTTT.

The chain recombines TRBV2 with TRBJ1-1; D not certain. Germline values: CDR1 SNHLY, CDR2 FYNNEI. The length of the CDR3 is 13 residues. Between the trimmed V and J ends, which lost 6 bases and 6 bases, there was a span of 14 bases. The CDR3 loop reads CASRRQVTPEAFF. In DNA, the CDR3 is TGTGCCAGCAGGCGCCAGGTGACCCCTGAAGCTTTCTTT.

In its sample, this clone was seen many times. V usage is TRBV28 and J usage is TRBJ1-5, with 7 bases lining up with TRBD1. The V gene end was trimmed by 3 bases and the J gene end by 7 bases; junction bases not matched to a gene: 21. This CDR3 has 19 amino acids. The V gene's germline CDR1 is MDHEN and CDR2 SYDVKM. The CDR3 loop reads CASSFFPLLQGREEQPQHF. The CDR3 DNA follows: TGTGCCAGCAGTTTTTTCCCTCTTTTACAGGGGAGGGAAGAACAGCCCCAGCATTTT.

The chain combines TRBV7-2 with TRBJ2-1, with D maybe TRBD1 (5 bases). Germline V gene data show CDR1 as SGHTA and CDR2 as FQGNSA. The CDR3 extends over 15 amino acids. Trimming stripped 5 bases from V and 2 bases from J, with 13 bases between. The CDR3 spells CASSPGRDTYNEQFF. CDR3 sequence (DNA): TGTGCCAGCAGCCCCGGCAGGGATACCTACAATGAGCAGTTCTTC.

This sequence joins TRBV15 and TRBJ1-1; 7 bases agree with TRBD1. The CDR3 has 17 residues. With V trimmed by 4 bases and J by 3 bases, 14 bases remained unmatched. Germline loops: CDR1 LNHNV, CDR2 YYDKDF (reference sequence). CDR3 sequence (DNA): TGTGCCACCAGCAACCGGGACAGTGGGAAAATGGACACTGAAGCTTTCTTT. Its translation: CATSNRDSGKMDTEAFF.

Comment on this clone: Other DNA sequences from this sample encode an identical CDR3 as well. The chain has TRBV6-5 and TRBJ1-1; D remains unclear. Germline assignment: CDR1 MNHEY and CDR2 SVGAGI. V was clipped by 0 bases and J by 0 bases, with 2 bases between them. CDR3 length: 13 residues. CDR3 bases: TGTGCCAGCAGTTACTCTGTGAACACTGAAGCTTTCTTT. This translates into CASSYSVNTEAFF.

The CDR3: CASSFWGPGSTNEKLFF. The CDR3, as DNA: TGTGCCAGCAGTTTCTGGGGCCCGGGATCTACTAATGAAAAACTGTTTTTT. V gene TRBV27 combines with J gene TRBJ1-4; TRBD1 is a possible D gene (5 bases). Germline V gene lookup returns CDR1 MNHEY and CDR2 SMNVEV (reference sequence). V shed 3 bases and J shed 2 bases, with 16 bases lying between them. The CDR3 has 17 amino acids.

This clone was picked up one time. This chain connects TRBV5-4 to TRBJ2-3, with D hard to call. The CDR3 extends over 12 amino acids. Germline V gene lookup returns CDR1 SGHNT and CDR2 YYREEE (reference sequence). V was clipped by 4 bases and J by 2 bases, with 5 bases between them. CDR3 in DNA: TGTGCCAGCAGCGTGGACACAGATACGCAGTATTTT. Translating it yields CASSVDTDTQYF.

This clone is a singleton in its sample. The gene calls are TRBV13 and TRBJ2-7; 11 bases match TRBD2. The germline CDR1 and CDR2 sequences are PRHDT and FYEKMQ (reference sequence). Germline trimming cut 2 bases from V and 5 bases from J; bases unmatched to any gene: 2. The CDR3 sequence is 14 residues long. The CDR3 region is CASSLMGLADEQYF. The CDR3 bases are TGTGCCAGCAGCTTAATGGGACTAGCGGACGAGCAGTACTTC. Full variable domain (outside the CDR3, taken from reference TRBV13 and TRBJ2-7): AAGVIQSPRHLIKEKRETATLKCYPIPRHDTVYWYQQGPGQDPQFLISFYEKMQSDKGSIPDRFSAQQFSDYHSELNMSSLELGDSALYFCASSLMGLADEQYFGPGTRLTVT.

V and J are TRBV4-2 and TRBJ2-1, with 11 bases lining up with TRBD1. The CDR3 spans 18 residues. Trimming at V came to 2 bases and at J to 7 bases, leaving 13 bases not matched to a gene. The V gene's germline CDR1 is LGHNA and CDR2 YNFKEQ. CDR3 coding DNA: TGTGCCAGCAGCCAAAGACCATCTGGGACAGGGGGAAGGAATGAGCAGTTCTTC. Protein product: CASSQRPSGTGGRNEQFF.

The gene calls are TRBV27 and TRBJ2-1; D possibly corresponds to TRBD2 (7 bases). Trimming removed 2 bases from V and 3 bases from J, with 11 bases in between. Germline CDR1 is MNHEY and CDR2 is SMNVEV (reference sequence). The CDR3 has 15 residues. CDR3 sequence (DNA): TGTGCCAGCAGTTTAAGAGCGGGACACTACAATGAGCAGTTCTTC. Translated, it gives CASSLRAGHYNEQFF.

V usage is TRBV4-1 and J usage is TRBJ1-3; tentative D call: TRBD1 (6 bases). Per the germline V gene, CDR1 is MGHRA and CDR2 is YSYEKL. The CDR3 runs 15 residues. Trimming left V 4 bases short and J 0 bases short, with 10 bases between. For the CDR3, the DNA is TGCGCCAGCAGCCTGACAGGAGGCTCTGGAAACACCATATATTTT. Its protein is CASSLTGGSGNTIYF.

The chain combines TRBV5-1 with TRBJ2-7; D is unresolved. Trimming cost V 3 bases and J 0 bases, with 7 bases left between them. CDR3 size: 13 residues. Germline CDR1 and CDR2: SGHRS and YFSETQ. The CDR3 region has the DNA TGCGCCAGCAGCTCGTCAAGCTCCTACGAGCAGTACTTC. Residues: CASSSSSSYEQYF. Looking up the rest from reference TRBV5-1 and TRBJ2-7 gives the full variable domain: KAGVTQTPRYLIKTRGQQVTLSCSPISGHRSVSWYQQTPGQGLQFLFEYFSETQRNKGNFPGRFSGRQFSNSRSEMNVSTLELGDSALYLCASSSSSSYEQYFGPGTRLTVT.

This chain uses TRBV6-6 with TRBJ2-7; the D call may be TRBD1 or TRBD2 (5 bases each). Germline values: CDR1 MNHNY, CDR2 SVGAGI (reference sequence). Trimming shortened V by 6 bases and J by 4 bases, and 16 bases separated the two germline ends. This CDR3 is 14 amino acids long. The CDR3 loop is CASRGVGPSYEQYF. The DNA for the CDR3 is TGTGCCAGCAGGGGGGTCGGCCCATCTTACGAGCAGTACTTC.

The chain couples TRBV7-9 to TRBJ2-4, with TRBD1 identical over 8 bases. There are 17 residues in the CDR3. The V gene end was trimmed by 2 bases and the J gene end by 0 bases; junction bases not matched to a gene: 6. Germline CDR1 is SEHNR and CDR2 is FQNEAQ (reference sequence). Here the CDR3 DNA reads TGTGCCAGCAGCTTATACTCACAGGGGGTAGCCAAAAACATTCAGTACTTC. Its translation is CASSLYSQGVAKNIQYF.

V and J are TRBV7-6 and TRBJ1-2, with D hard to call. This CDR3 is built from 14 residues. The germline V gene encodes CDR1 SGHVS and CDR2 FNYEAQ. V shed 1 base and J shed 4 bases, with 10 bases lying between them. CDR3 loop: CASSLDSFLYGYTF. The CDR3 DNA sequence: TGTGCCAGCAGCTTAGACAGCTTTCTCTATGGCTACACCTTC.

This clone was recorded only once. The chain is built from TRBV4-2 and TRBJ1-5; D gene unclear. This CDR3 region has 13 residues. Germline CDR1 is LGHNA and CDR2 is YNFKEQ. Trimming removed 0 bases at V and 6 bases at J, with 6 bases between. DNA of the CDR3: TGTGCCAGCAGCCAAGATCCCGGTCAGCCCCAGCATTTT. It codes for CASSQDPGQPQHF.

The chain combines TRBV6-5 with TRBJ2-1, with 9 nucleotides matching TRBD1. The V gene's germline CDR1 is MNHEY and CDR2 SVGAGI. Unmatched junction bases numbered 10, after V lost 5 bases and J lost 8 bases. The CDR3 extends over 15 amino acids. CDR3 in DNA: TGTGCCAGCAGTCCTCCGGGACAGGGTAGACATGAGCAGTTCTTC. Its translation is CASSPPGQGRHEQFF.

The CDR3 region has the DNA TGTGCCACCAGCAACGACAGGGAGTACTACGAGCAGTACTTC. Translation: CATSNDREYYEQYF. This chain links TRBV15 with TRBJ2-7, with TRBD1 matching 7 bases. In germline, CDR1 is LNHNV, CDR2 YYDKDF (reference sequence). The CDR3 is made up of 14 amino acids. Trimming removed 4 bases from V and 3 bases from J; junction bases left unmatched: 6.

The chain links TRBV19 to TRBJ1-1, with D possibly being TRBD1 (6 bases). V lost 5 bases to trimming and J lost 10 bases, with 17 bases between them. The CDR3 loop spans 13 amino acids. Germline V gives CDR1 LNHDA, CDR2 SQIVND (reference sequence). CDR3 coding DNA: TGTGCCAGTAGTGGGAACCTCCGGGGGCCAGCTTTCTTT. Amino acid sequence: CASSGNLRGPAFF.